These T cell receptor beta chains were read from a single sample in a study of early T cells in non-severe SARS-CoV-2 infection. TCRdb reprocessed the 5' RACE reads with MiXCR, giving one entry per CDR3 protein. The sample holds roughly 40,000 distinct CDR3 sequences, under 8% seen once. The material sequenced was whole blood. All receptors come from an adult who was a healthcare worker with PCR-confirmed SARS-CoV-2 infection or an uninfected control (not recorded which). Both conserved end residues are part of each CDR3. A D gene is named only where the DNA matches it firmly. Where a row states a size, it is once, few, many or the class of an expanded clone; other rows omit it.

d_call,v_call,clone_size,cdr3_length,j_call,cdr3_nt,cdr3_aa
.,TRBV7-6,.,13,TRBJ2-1,TGTGCCAGCAGCCCCCTAGGGGCGACTGAGCAGTTCTTC,CASSPLGATEQFF
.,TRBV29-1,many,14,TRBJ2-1,TGCAGCGCTCAACCCGGACTCCAATACAATGAGCAGTTCTTC,CSAQPGLQYNEQFF
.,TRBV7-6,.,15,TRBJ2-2,TGTGCCAGCAGCTTAGTGTCCCAGAACACCGGGGAGCTGCTTTTT,CASSLVSQNTGELLF
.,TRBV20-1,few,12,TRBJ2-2,TGCAGTGCTAGACTACAGGCCGGGGAGCTGTTTTTT,CSARLQAGELFF
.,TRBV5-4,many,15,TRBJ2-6,TGTGCCAGCAGCCCGGGCGGGTCTGGGGCCAACGTCCTGACTTTC,CASSPGGSGANVLTF
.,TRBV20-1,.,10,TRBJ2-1,TGCAGTGCTAGGGAGGTGTTGCAGTTCTTC,CSAREVLQFF
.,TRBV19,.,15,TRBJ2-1,TGTGCCAGTAGTACTGGGGGGATGAGGAAGGATGAGCAGTTCTTC,CASSTGGMRKDEQFF
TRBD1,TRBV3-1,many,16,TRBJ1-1,TGTGCCAGCAGCCTAAGCGACAGGGGCCCGAACACTGAAGCTTTCTTT,CASSLSDRGPNTEAFF
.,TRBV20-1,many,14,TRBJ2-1,TGCGGACTTTTGGCGGAACCTTCCTACAATGAGCAGTTCTTC,CGLLAEPSYNEQFF
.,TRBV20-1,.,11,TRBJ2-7,TGCAGTGCGGCTACGACTGACGAGCAGTACTTC,CSAATTDEQYF
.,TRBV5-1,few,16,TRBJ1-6,TGCGCCAGCAGCAACAATACACTGGCCTATAATTCACCCCTCCACTTT,CASSNNTLAYNSPLHF